This T cell receptor (beta chain) was identified during a study of cytomegalovirus exposure and HLA in healthy donors. The donors were part of the 120-subject validation cohort, which stood apart from the approximately 670-subject first cohort. The repertoire was sequenced with immunoSEQ multiplex PCR; TCRdb's copy has only in-frame clones and lacks some. The table records about 140,000 clones, around 85% of them present only once. Germline V lookup: CDR1 LNHDA, CDR2 SQIVND (reference sequence). Trimming shortened V by 5 bases and J by 4 bases, and 10 bases separated the two germline ends. CDR3 length: 13 amino acids.

This TCR derives from a man between 18 and 29 years old in good health and CMV-seronegative. The sequencing sample was made of PBMCs. The V and J genes are TRBV19 and TRBJ2-3, with D perhaps matching TRBD2 (6 bases). CDR3 protein: CASSLTSADTQYF. CDR3 in DNA: TGTGCCAGTAGTCTGACTAGTGCAGATACGCAGTATTTT. Variable domain in full (rest from reference TRBV19 and TRBJ2-3): DGGITQSPKYLFRKEGQNVTLSCEQNLNHDAMYWYRQDPGQGLRLIYYSQIVNDFQKGDIAEGYSVSREKKESFPLTVTSAQKNPTAFYLCASSLTSADTQYFGPGTRLTVL.